These T cell receptor beta chains were read from a single sample in a study of OX40 agonist ivuxolimab in advanced cancers. This table comes from immunoSEQ multiplex PCR, and its TCRdb copy is limited to in-frame clones, with some not included. The profile covers 25,000 to 35,000 clones, with around 86% appearing a single time and 25% to 30% taken by the ten largest. The sequencing used CD4+ or CD8+ T cells sorted from blood, collected in a trial of the OX40 agonist ivuxolimab. The receptor source for this set is an adult with an advanced solid tumor such as melanoma, head and neck, liver or kidney cancer. CDR3s include the opening cysteine and the closing phenylalanine or tryptophan. A D gene is named only where the DNA matches it firmly. Size is stated for part of the rows, as once, few or many counts, or as a class when the clone is expanded.

D: -; length: 14; V: TRBV7-9; size: -; J: TRBJ2-7; CDR3: CASSRTGEAYEQYF; DNA: TGTGCCAGCAGCCGCACAGGGGAGGCCTACGAGCAGTACTTC
D: -; length: 16; V: TRBV5-4; size: few; J: TRBJ2-3; CDR3: CASSLMRVVNTDTQYF; DNA: TGTGCCAGCAGCTTGATGAGGGTTGTAAACACAGATACGCAGTATTTT
D: TRBD2; length: 17; V: TRBV7-9; size: few; J: TRBJ2-7; CDR3: CASSLGSPGDYTYEQYF; DNA: TGTGCCAGCAGCTTAGGGTCGCCTGGGGACTACACCTACGAGCAGTACTTC
D: -; length: 13; V: TRBV5-4; size: many; J: TRBJ1-2; CDR3: CASSPAVGYGYTF; DNA: TGTGCCAGCAGCCCCGCGGTGGGGTATGGCTACACCTTC
D: -; length: 12; V: TRBV7-9; size: few; J: TRBJ2-7; CDR3: CASSPNFYEQYF; DNA: TGTGCCAGCAGTCCTAATTTCTACGAGCAGTACTTC
D: -; length: 14; V: TRBV28; size: -; J: TRBJ1-1; CDR3: CASTTAGGLGEAFF; DNA: TGTGCCAGCACCACCGCTGGGGGGCTCGGTGAAGCTTTCTTT
D: TRBD1; length: 17; V: TRBV10-1; size: -; J: TRBJ1-2; CDR3: CATRGRHTPDRVYGYTF; DNA: TGCGCCACCAGAGGCCGCCACACACCTGACAGGGTATATGGCTACACCTTC
D: TRBD2; length: 17; V: TRBV15; size: -; J: TRBJ2-3; CDR3: CATSRDRTGGPLYTQYF; DNA: TGTGCCACCAGCAGAGATAGGACGGGGGGGCCATTATATACGCAGTATTTT
D: -; length: 13; V: TRBV5-6; size: once; J: TRBJ1-2; CDR3: CASSSQAAYGYTF; DNA: TGTGCCAGCAGCTCTCAGGCAGCATATGGCTACACCTTC
D: TRBD2; length: 15; V: TRBV7-9; size: -; J: TRBJ2-7; CDR3: CASSLSGGRSYEQYF; DNA: TGTGCCAGCAGCCTGAGCGGGGGGCGATCCTACGAGCAGTACTTC
D: -; length: 14; V: TRBV28; size: few; J: TRBJ1-2; CDR3: CASSPPSGRDAYTF; DNA: TGTGCCAGCAGCCCCCCCTCAGGGAGAGATGCCTACACCTTC
D: -; length: 13; V: TRBV5-6; size: once; J: TRBJ2-1; CDR3: CASSLSLYNEQFF; DNA: TGTGCCAGCAGCTTATCACTTTACAATGAGCAGTTCTTC
D: -; length: 14; V: TRBV6-1; size: -; J: TRBJ1-5; CDR3: CASSDSGGGQPQHF; DNA: TGTGCCAGCAGTGACTCGGGGGGCGGTCAGCCCCAGCATTTT
D: -; length: 15; V: TRBV19; size: -; J: TRBJ1-1; CDR3: CASSHKGGVRTEAFF; DNA: TGTGCCAGTAGTCATAAGGGGGGGGTTCGCACTGAAGCTTTCTTT
D: -; length: 9; V: TRBV6-1; size: -; J: TRBJ2-7; CDR3: CASGFEQYF; DNA: TGTGCCAGCGGGTTCGAGCAGTACTTC
D: -; length: 14; V: TRBV4-2; size: -; J: TRBJ1-5; CDR3: CASSPEGGWQPQHF; DNA: TGTGCCAGCAGCCCCGAGGGAGGATGGCAGCCCCAGCATTTT
D: -; length: 15; V: TRBV6-1; size: -; J: TRBJ2-3; CDR3: CASSEEQGLVDTQYF; DNA: TGTGCCAGCAGTGAAGAACAGGGTTTGGTGGATACGCAGTATTTT
D: -; length: 12; V: TRBV6-5; size: -; J: TRBJ2-1; CDR3: CASLTGYNEQFF; DNA: TGTGCCAGCCTCACAGGATACAATGAGCAGTTCTTC
D: -; length: 15; V: TRBV6-1; size: -; J: TRBJ2-7; CDR3: CASFGLEGSSYEQYF; DNA: TGTGCCAGCTTCGGACTGGAGGGGAGCTCCTACGAGCAGTACTTC
D: -; length: 16; V: TRBV5-1; size: -; J: TRBJ1-4; CDR3: CASSNRGMTPNEKLFF; DNA: TGCGCCAGCAGCAACCGAGGGATGACACCTAATGAAAAACTGTTTTTT
D: TRBD2; length: 17; V: TRBV2; size: -; J: TRBJ2-3; CDR3: CASLGLAGGKVPDTQYF; DNA: TGTGCCAGCTTAGGCCTAGCGGGGGGGAAGGTCCCGGATACGCAGTATTTT
D: TRBD1; length: 15; V: TRBV5-1; size: -; J: TRBJ2-7; CDR3: CASSLVGGQDYEQYF; DNA: TGCGCCAGCAGCTTGGTCGGAGGACAGGATTACGAGCAGTACTTC
D: -; length: 13; V: TRBV19; size: once; J: TRBJ2-5; CDR3: CASSTNTKETQYF; DNA: TGTGCCAGTAGTACAAATACGAAAGAGACCCAGTACTTC
D: -; length: 13; V: TRBV5-1; size: -; J: TRBJ2-7; CDR3: CASSLEGSYEQYF; DNA: TGCGCCAGCAGCTTGGAGGGCTCCTACGAGCAGTACTTC
D: -; length: 13; V: TRBV5-6; size: -; J: TRBJ1-1; CDR3: CASSFGTPTEAFF; DNA: TGTGCCAGCAGCTTTGGGACACCGACTGAAGCTTTCTTT
D: -; length: 14; V: TRBV6-1; size: -; J: TRBJ2-5; CDR3: CASSEKLRQETQYF; DNA: TGTGCCAGCAGTGAAAAACTGCGGCAAGAGACCCAGTACTTC
D: TRBD2; length: 13; V: TRBV10-3; size: once; J: TRBJ2-1; CDR3: CAISETSGREQFF; DNA: TGTGCCATCAGTGAGACTAGCGGGAGGGAGCAGTTCTTC
D: TRBD1; length: 18; V: TRBV28; size: -; J: TRBJ1-1; CDR3: CASSSPDRGRMQNTEAFF; DNA: TGTGCCAGCAGTTCTCCCGACAGGGGGAGGATGCAGAACACTGAAGCTTTCTTT
D: TRBD1; length: 15; V: TRBV7-9; size: -; J: TRBJ2-5; CDR3: CASSSPGTVQETQYF; DNA: TGTGCCAGCAGCTCTCCAGGGACAGTCCAAGAGACCCAGTACTTC
D: -; length: 11; V: TRBV6-5; size: -; J: TRBJ1-4; CDR3: CASSRGSQLFF; DNA: TGTGCCAGCAGCAGGGGCTCCCAACTGTTTTTT
D: -; length: 15; V: TRBV11-2; size: few; J: TRBJ2-7; CDR3: CASSWRQGETYEQYF; DNA: TGTGCCAGCAGCTGGCGGCAGGGAGAAACCTACGAGCAGTACTTC